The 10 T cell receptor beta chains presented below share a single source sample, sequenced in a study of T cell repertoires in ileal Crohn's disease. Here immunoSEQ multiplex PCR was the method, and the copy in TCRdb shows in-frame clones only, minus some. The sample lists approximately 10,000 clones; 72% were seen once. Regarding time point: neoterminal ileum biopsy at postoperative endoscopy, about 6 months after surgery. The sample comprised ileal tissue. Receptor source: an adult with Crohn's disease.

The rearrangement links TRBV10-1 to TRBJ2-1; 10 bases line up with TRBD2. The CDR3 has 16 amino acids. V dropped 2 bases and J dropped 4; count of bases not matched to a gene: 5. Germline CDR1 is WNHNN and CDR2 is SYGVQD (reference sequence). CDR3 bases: TGCGCCAGCAGTGAGGCGGCAGCGGGGGGGTACAATGAGCAGTTCTTC. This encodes CASSEAAAGGYNEQFF.

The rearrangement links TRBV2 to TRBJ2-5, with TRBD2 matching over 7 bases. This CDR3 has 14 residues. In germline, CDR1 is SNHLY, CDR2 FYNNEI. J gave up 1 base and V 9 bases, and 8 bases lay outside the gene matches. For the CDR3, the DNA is TGTGCCAGTGTCCTCTGGGGGGGCCAAGAGACCCAGTACTTC. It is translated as CASVLWGGQETQYF.

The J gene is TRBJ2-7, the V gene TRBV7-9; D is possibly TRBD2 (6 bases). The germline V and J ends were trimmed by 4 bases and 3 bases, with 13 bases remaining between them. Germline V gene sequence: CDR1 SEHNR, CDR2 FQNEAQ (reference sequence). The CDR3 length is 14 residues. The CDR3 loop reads CASSWGEKSYEQYF. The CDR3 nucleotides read TGTGCCAGCAGCTGGGGGGAAAAGAGCTACGAGCAGTACTTC.

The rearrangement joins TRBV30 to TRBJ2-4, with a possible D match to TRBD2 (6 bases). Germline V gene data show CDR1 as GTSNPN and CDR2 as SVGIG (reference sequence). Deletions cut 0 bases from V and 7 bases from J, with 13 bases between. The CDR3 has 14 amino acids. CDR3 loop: CAWSVVAVGNIQYF. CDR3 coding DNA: TGTGCCTGGAGTGTAGTAGCGGTGGGGAACATTCAGTACTTC.

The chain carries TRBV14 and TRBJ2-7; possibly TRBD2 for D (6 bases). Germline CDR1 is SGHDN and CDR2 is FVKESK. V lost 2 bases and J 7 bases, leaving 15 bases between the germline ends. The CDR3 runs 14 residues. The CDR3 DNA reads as TGTGCCAGCAGCCAACTAAGTGCTGGGGGGGAGCAGTACTTC. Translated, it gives CASSQLSAGGEQYF.

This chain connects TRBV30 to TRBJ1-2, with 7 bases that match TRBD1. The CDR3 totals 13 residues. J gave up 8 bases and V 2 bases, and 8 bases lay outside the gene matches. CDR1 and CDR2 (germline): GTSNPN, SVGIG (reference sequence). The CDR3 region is CAWSTGVSEGYTF. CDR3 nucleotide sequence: TGTGCCTGGAGTACAGGGGTCTCTGAAGGCTACACCTTC.

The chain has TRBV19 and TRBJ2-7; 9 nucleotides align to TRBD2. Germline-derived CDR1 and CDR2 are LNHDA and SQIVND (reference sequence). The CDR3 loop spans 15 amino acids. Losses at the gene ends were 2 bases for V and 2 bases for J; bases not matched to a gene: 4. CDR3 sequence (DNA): TGTGCCAGTAGTATAATGGCGGGAGGGACCTACGAGCAGTACTTC. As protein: CASSIMAGGTYEQYF.

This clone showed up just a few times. In DNA form, the CDR3 reads TGTGCCAGCAGCCTCGGGACAGGGAGAGATCACGAGCAGTACTTC. Translation gives CASSLGTGRDHEQYF. The rearrangement links TRBV7-9 to TRBJ2-7; 9 nucleotides align to TRBD1. V gave up 5 bases and J gave up 5 bases; unmatched junction bases: 10. Germline CDR1 SEHNR, CDR2 FQNEAQ (reference sequence). This CDR3 spans 15 amino acids. Together with reference TRBV7-9 and TRBJ2-7, the CDR3 gives the full variable domain: DTGVSQNPRHKITKRGQNVTFRCDPISEHNRLYWYRQTLGQGPEFLTYFQNEAQLEKSRLLSDRFSAERPKGSFSTLEIQRTEQGDSAMYLCASSLGTGRDHEQYFGPGTRLTVT.

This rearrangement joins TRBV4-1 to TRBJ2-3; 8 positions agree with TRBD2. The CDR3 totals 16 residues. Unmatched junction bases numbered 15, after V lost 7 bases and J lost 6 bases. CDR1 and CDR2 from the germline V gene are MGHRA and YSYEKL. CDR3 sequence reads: CASKQREGARDDTQYF. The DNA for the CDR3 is TGCGCCAGCAAGCAACGGGAGGGAGCCCGTGATGATACGCAGTATTTT.

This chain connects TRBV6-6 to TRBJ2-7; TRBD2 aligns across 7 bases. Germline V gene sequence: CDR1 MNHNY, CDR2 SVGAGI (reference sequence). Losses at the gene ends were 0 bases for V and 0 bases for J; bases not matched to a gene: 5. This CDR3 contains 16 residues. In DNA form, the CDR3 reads TGTGCCAGCAGTTACTCGTTCTCGGGGGGCTCCTACGAGCAGTACTTC. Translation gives CASSYSFSGGSYEQYF.